This T cell receptor beta chain appears in the sequencing data of a study of blood T cell repertoires in COVID-19. Trimming took 6 bases from V and 6 from J; bases not matched to a gene: 9. CDR1 and CDR2 from the germline V gene are SGHDN and FVKESK. This CDR3 is built from 16 residues. In the original processing: The assay estimated nucleated cells by amplifying reference gene primers. Method: immunoSEQ multiplex PCR; TCRdb's copy keeps in-frame clones and lacks some. V, J and clone size are taken as reported in that table, and D and trimming were inferred from the DNA itself. Of approximately 290,000 clones in the sample, roughly 86% were seen once.

Sequencing was carried out using peripheral blood. The chain carries TRBV14 and TRBJ2-2; TRBD1 matches at 11 bases. The TCR comes from a woman in her twenties or thirties with COVID-19, enrolled during active disease. Written as DNA, the CDR3 is TGTGCCAGCAGACCGACCGGGACAGGGGGGGCCGGGGAGCTGTTTTTT. It yields the protein CASRPTGTGGAGELFF.